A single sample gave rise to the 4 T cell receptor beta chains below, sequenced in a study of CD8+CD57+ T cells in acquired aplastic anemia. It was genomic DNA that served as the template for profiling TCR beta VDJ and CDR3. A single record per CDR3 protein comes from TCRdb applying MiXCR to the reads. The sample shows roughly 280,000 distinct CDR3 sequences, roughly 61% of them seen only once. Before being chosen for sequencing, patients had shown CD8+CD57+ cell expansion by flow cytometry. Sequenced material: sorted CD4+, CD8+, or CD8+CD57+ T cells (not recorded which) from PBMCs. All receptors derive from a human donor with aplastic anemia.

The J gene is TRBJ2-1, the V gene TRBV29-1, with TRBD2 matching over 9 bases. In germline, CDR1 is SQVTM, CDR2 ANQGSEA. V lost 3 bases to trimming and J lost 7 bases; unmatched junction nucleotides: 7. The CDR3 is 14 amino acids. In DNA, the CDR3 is TGCAGCGTTGATTCGGCTAGCGGGGCGAATGAGCAGTTCTTC. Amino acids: CSVDSASGANEQFF.

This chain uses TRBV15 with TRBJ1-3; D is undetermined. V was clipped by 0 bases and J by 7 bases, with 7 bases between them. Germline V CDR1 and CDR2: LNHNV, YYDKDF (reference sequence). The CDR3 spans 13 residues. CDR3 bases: TGTGCCACCAGCAGAGATTCGTTGAACACCATATATTTT. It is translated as CATSRDSLNTIYF.

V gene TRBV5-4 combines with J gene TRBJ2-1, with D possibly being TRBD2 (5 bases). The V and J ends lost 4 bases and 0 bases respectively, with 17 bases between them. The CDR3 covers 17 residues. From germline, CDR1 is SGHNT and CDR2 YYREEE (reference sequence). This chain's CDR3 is CASSQDLSGSSYNEQFF. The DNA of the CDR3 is TGTGCCAGCAGCCAAGATCTGTCGGGGAGCTCCTACAATGAGCAGTTCTTC.

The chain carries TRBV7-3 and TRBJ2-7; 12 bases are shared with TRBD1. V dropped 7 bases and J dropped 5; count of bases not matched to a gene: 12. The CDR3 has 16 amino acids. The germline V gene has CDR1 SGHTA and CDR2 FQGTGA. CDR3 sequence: CASNYGTGGPANEQYF. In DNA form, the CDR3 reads TGTGCCAGCAACTACGGGACAGGGGGCCCCGCGAACGAGCAGTACTTC.